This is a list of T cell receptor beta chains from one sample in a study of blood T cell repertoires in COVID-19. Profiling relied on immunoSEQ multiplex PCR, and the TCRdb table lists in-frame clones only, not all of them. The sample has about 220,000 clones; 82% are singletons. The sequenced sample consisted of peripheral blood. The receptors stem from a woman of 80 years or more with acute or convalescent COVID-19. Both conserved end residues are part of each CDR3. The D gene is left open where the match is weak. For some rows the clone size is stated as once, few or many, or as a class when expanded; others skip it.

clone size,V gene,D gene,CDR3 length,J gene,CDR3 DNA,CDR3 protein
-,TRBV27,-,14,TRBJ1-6,TGTGCCAGCACCGTACGGGTGAACTTCTCACCCCTCCACTTT,CASTVRVNFSPLHF
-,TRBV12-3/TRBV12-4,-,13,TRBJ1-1,TGTGCCAGCAGGTATAGCAGAAACACTGAAGCTTTCTTT,CASRYSRNTEAFF
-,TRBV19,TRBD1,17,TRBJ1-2,TGTGCCAGTAGTAACAAGAAGCCGTCAGGGACAGACTATGGCTACACCTTC,CASSNKKPSGTDYGYTF
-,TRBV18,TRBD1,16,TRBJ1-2,TGTGCCAGCTCACCAACACAGGGGGCCTTTAACTATGGCTACACCTTC,CASSPTQGAFNYGYTF
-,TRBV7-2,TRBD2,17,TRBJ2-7,TGTGCCAGCAGCTTGGCCGGGACGGGGGGACCTACCTACGAGCAGTACTTC,CASSLAGTGGPTYEQYF
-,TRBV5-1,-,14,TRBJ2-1,TGCGCCAGCAGTTGGGCAGGGGATCACAATGAGCAGTTCTTC,CASSWAGDHNEQFF
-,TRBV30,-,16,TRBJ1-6,TGTGCCTGGACTAAAGAGGGGGGGGGTCGGAGATCACCCCTCCACTTT,CAWTKEGGGRRSPLHF
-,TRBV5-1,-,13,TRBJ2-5,TGCGCCAGCAGCTGGCAACAGGAAGAGACCCAGTACTTC,CASSWQQEETQYF
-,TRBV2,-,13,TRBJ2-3,TGTGCCAGCATGAGGGTGAGCACAGATACGCAGTATTTT,CASMRVSTDTQYF
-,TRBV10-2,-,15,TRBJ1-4,TGCGCCAGCAGTGAGTCGGGTACAGCTAATGAAAAACTGTTTTTT,CASSESGTANEKLFF
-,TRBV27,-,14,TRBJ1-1,TGTGCCAGCAGTGCCGTGACTGTGAACACTGAAGCTTTCTTT,CASSAVTVNTEAFF
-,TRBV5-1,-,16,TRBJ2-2,TGCGCCAGCAGCTTGGGCGGACAGAAATACACCGGGGAGCTGTTTTTT,CASSLGGQKYTGELFF
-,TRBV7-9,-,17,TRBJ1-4,TGTGCCAGCAGCTTCTTTGGAAAGACCGGGTATAGCGAAAAACTGTTTTTT,CASSFFGKTGYSEKLFF
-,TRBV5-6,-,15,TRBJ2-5,TGTGCCAGCAGCTTGGCCACGGTCATCCAAGAGACCCAGTACTTC,CASSLATVIQETQYF
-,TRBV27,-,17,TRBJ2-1,TGTGCCAGCAGTTTGCCCCCAGGGCGGGGAAGGAGGAATGAGCAGTTCTTC,CASSLPPGRGRRNEQFF
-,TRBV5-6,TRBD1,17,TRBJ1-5,TGTGCCAGCAGCACCGGACAGGGAGTTTATAGCAATCAGCCCCAGCATTTT,CASSTGQGVYSNQPQHF
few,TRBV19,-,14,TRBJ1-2,TGTGCCAGTAGTATAACTACGAGCAACTATGGCTACACCTTC,CASSITTSNYGYTF
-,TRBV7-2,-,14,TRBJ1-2,TGTGCCAGCAGCTTAGGCTCGCAGTCCTATGGCTACACCTTC,CASSLGSQSYGYTF
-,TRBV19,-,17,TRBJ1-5,TGTGCCAGTAGTCCCGTAAATTCGGGCGGGGCCGTTCAGCCCCAGCATTTT,CASSPVNSGGAVQPQHF
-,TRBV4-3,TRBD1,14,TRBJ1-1,TGCGCCAGCAGCCAAGGAGGCGGGACAGGTGAAGCTTTCTTT,CASSQGGGTGEAFF
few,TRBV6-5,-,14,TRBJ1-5,TGTGCCAGCACCGAGGGATCCTTCAATCAGCCCCAGCATTTT,CASTEGSFNQPQHF
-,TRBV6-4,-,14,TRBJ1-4,TGTGCCAGCAGTATCATAGCGAGAGGGGAAAAACTGTTTTTT,CASSIIARGEKLFF
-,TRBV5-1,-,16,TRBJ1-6,TGCGCCAGCAGCTTCCATACCCCTTCGGATAATTCACCCCTCCACTTT,CASSFHTPSDNSPLHF